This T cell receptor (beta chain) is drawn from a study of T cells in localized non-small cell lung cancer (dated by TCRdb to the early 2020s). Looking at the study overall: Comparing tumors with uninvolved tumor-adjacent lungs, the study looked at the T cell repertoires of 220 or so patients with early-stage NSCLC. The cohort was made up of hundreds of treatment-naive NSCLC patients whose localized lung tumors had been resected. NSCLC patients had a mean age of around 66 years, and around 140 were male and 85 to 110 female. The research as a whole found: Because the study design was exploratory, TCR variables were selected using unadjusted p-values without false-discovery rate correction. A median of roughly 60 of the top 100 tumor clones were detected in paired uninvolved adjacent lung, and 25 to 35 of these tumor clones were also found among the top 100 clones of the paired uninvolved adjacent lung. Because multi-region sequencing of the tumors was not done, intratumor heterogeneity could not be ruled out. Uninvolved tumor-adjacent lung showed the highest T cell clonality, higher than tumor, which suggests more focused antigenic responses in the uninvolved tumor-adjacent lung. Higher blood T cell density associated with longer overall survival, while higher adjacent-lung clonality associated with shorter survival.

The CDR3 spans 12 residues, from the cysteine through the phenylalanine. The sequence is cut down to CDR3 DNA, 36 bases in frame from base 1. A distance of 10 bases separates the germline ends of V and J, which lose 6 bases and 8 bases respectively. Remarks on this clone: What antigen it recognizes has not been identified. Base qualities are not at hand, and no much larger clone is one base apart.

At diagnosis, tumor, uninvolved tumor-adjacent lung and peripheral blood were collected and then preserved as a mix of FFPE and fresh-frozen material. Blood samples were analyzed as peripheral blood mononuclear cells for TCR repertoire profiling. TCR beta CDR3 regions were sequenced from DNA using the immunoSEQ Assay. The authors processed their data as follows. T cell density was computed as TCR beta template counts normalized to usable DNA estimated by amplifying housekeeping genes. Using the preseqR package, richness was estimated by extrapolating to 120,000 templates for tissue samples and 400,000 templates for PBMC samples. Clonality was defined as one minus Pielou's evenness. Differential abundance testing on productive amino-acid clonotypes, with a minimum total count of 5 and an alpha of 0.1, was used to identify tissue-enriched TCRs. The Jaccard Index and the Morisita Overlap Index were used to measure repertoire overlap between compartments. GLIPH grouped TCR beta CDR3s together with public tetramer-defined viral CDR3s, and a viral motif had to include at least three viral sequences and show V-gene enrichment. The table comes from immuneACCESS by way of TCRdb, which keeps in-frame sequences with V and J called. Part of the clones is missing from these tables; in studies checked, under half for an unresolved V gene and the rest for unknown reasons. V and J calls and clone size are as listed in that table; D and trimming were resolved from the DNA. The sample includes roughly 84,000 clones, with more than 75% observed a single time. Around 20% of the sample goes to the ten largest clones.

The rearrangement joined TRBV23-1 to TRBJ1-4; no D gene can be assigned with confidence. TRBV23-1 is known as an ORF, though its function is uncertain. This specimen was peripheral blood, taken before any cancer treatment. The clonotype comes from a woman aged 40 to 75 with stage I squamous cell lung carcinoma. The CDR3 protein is CASRVSREKLFF. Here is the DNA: TGCGCCAGCAGAGTTTCCAGGGAAAAACTGTTTTTT.